The entry below describes one T cell receptor beta chain. These data come from a study of cytomegalovirus exposure and HLA in healthy donors. Primers included in the PCR were 60 Vbeta and 13 Jbeta primers. Some clones are missing from TCRdb's copy, which holds only in-frame ones; the method was immunoSEQ multiplex PCR. The top ten clones hold 2.2% of a sample with over 100,000 clones, 55% to 70% of them seen once. The material sequenced was PBMCs. The receptor was derived from a woman aged 25 to 39 in good health and CMV-seronegative.

CDR3 residues: CASSRGTSGFADTQYF. The CDR3 DNA reads as TGTGCCAGCAGCAGGGGGACTAGCGGATTCGCAGATACGCAGTATTTT. The chain uses TRBV9 and TRBJ2-3, with 11 bases matching TRBD2. Germline CDR1 SGDLS, CDR2 YYNGEE. This CDR3 contains 16 residues. V dropped 4 bases and J dropped 4; count of bases not matched to a gene: 8. The full variable domain, completed using reference TRBV9 and TRBJ2-3, is DSGVTQTPKHLITATGQRVTLRCSPRSGDLSVYWYQQSLDQGLQFLIQYYNGEERAKGNILERFSAQQFPDLHSELNLSSLELGDSALYFCASSRGTSGFADTQYFGPGTRLTVL.